The 7 T cell receptor beta chains below were found in one sample sequenced in a study of PD-1 blockade in classical Hodgkin lymphoma. This table comes from immunoSEQ multiplex PCR, and its TCRdb copy is limited to in-frame clones, with some not included. The sample lists fewer than 100,000 clones; about 92% were seen once. Time point denoted: cycle 4 day 1 (C4D1), after more than five weeks of nivolumab. Following autologous stem cell transplantation, relapse occurred in every patient, and exposure to brentuximab vedotin varied. The starting material was peripheral blood mononuclear cells (PBMCs), obtained before the fourth cycle of nivolumab. The receptor source for this set is a human donor with classical Hodgkin lymphoma.

The rearrangement links TRBV12-5 to TRBJ2-3; 7 bases fit TRBD1. Losses at the gene ends were 10 bases for V and 2 bases for J; bases not matched to a gene: 9. The CDR3 spans 14 residues. The germline gives CDR1 LGHNT, CDR2 FRNRAP. The CDR3 sequence is CAMKGAPSTDTQYF. CDR3 DNA: TGTGCTATGAAGGGGGCGCCATCCACAGATACGCAGTATTTT.

The V call is TRBV5-1, the J call TRBJ2-3, with TRBD1 matching 9 bases. The CDR3 sequence is 17 residues long. The V segment lost 4 bases and the J segment 6 bases; nucleotides outside the gene matches: 15. The germline V gene has CDR1 SGHRS and CDR2 YFSETQ. Here the CDR3 DNA reads TGCGCCAGCAGCCCATACCGCCAACAGGGGGCAGGGGATACGCAGTATTTT. Translated: CASSPYRQQGAGDTQYF.

The genes are TRBV29-1 and TRBJ1-1; the D gene is possibly TRBD1 (5 bases). Trimming left V 6 bases short and J 7 bases short, with 18 bases between. Germline assignment: CDR1 SQVTM and CDR2 ANQGSEA. This CDR3 region has 13 residues. CDR3: CSVPGQVSLEAFF. The CDR3 nucleotides read TGCAGCGTACCGGGGCAGGTATCCCTTGAAGCTTTCTTT.

The gene calls are TRBV19 and TRBJ2-3, with no clear D. The CDR3 is made up of 14 amino acids. Germline V gives CDR1 LNHDA, CDR2 SQIVND (reference sequence). V was cut by 7 bases and J by 2 bases, with 13 bases left in between. DNA for the CDR3: TGTGCCAGTACCTCCGAACAGCTCACAGATACGCAGTATTTT. It is translated as CASTSEQLTDTQYF.

This clone was picked up one time. This chain joins TRBV6-6 and TRBJ1-1; D unresolved. This CDR3 has 13 amino acids. The germline V gene encodes CDR1 MNHNY and CDR2 SVGAGI (reference sequence). V lost 7 bases and J lost 3, with 12 bases in between. The CDR3 region is CASTSRRDTEAFF. CDR3 DNA sequence: TGTGCCAGCACCTCCCGTCGGGACACTGAAGCTTTCTTT.

The chain combines TRBV7-3 with TRBJ2-1, with 10 bases lining up with TRBD2. The CDR3 is made up of 15 amino acids. V lost 0 bases, J lost 7 bases, and 3 bases stayed unmatched. Germline CDR1 SGHTA, CDR2 FQGTGA. The CDR3 DNA sequence: TGTGCCAGCAGCTTAACTAGCGGGAGGTATAATGAGCAGTTCTTC. This translates into CASSLTSGRYNEQFF.

The chain employs TRBV5-4 and TRBJ1-2; D is possibly TRBD1 (6 bases). This CDR3 has 15 amino acids. CDR1 SGHNT and CDR2 YYREEE come from the germline V gene (reference sequence). Between the trimmed V and J ends, which lost 0 bases and 4 bases, there was a span of 13 bases. The CDR3 nucleotides read TGTGCCAGCAGCTTGGAACAGGGAGGCCCCTATGGCTACACCTTC. Its translation: CASSLEQGGPYGYTF. The full variable domain, in which reference TRBV5-4 and TRBJ1-2 provide the parts outside the CDR3, is ETGVTQSPTHLIKTRGQQVTLRCSSQSGHNTVSWYQQALGQGPQFIFQYYREEENGRGNFPPRFSGLQFPNYSSELNVNALELDDSALYLCASSLEQGGPYGYTFGSGTRLTVV.